Reported below is one T cell receptor beta chain. Its antigen is unidentified. These data originate in a study of regulatory T cells in long-lasting Graves disease. Study-wide points: Analysis covered peripheral blood alone, not thyroid tissue.

As to time point: persistent/refractory GD, antithyroid drugs over 5 years with positive TRAb. Extracted RNA from PBMCs served as the source of the TCR library. V was clipped by 1 base and J by 0 bases; unmatched bases: 3. CDR3 length: 15 amino acids. Germline CDR1 and CDR2: SGHKS and YYEKEE (reference sequence). Assembly of TCR beta libraries relied on iRepertoire HTBI primers together with Arm-PCR of CDR3 regions. From the multiplex PCR reads, TCRdb called clonotypes with MiXCR, one entry per CDR3 protein. Of 310,000 or so distinct CDR3 sequences listed, around 20% are singletons. The chain employs TRBV5-5 and TRBJ2-7, with TRBD2 matching 8 bases. This TCR was sampled from a female donor with Graves disease. The sample in question was peripheral blood mononuclear cells (PBMCs), obtained when the disease was refractory, from a patient treated with antithyroid drugs. CDR3 sequence (DNA): TGTGCCAGCAGCTTGATGGCGGGGGGCTCCTACGAGCAGTACTTC. Amino acids: CASSLMAGGSYEQYF.